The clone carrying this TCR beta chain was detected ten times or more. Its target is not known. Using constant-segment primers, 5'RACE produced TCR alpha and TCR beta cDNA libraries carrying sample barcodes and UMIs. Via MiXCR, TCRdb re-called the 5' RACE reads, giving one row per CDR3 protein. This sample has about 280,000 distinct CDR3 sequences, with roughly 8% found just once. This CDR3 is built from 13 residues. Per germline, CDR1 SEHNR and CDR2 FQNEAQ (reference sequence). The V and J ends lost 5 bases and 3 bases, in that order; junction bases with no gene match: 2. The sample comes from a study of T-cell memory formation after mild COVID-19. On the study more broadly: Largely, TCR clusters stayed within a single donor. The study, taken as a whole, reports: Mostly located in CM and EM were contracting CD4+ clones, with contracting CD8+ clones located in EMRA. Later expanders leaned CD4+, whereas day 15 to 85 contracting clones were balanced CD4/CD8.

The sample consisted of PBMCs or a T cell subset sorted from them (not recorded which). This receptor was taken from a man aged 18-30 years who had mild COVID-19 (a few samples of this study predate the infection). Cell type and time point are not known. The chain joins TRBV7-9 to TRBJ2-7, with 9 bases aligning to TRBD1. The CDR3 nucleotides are TGTGCCAGCAGCCGGGACAGGGACTACGAGCAGTACGTC. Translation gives CASSRDRDYEQYV.